The present T cell receptor beta chain was sequenced within a study of regulatory T cells in long-lasting Graves disease (dated by TCRdb to the early 2020s). General notes on the study: Antithyroid drugs had been taken for less than 3 months by newly diagnosed Graves' disease patients. A total of 33 samples underwent TCR sequencing, from about 13 patients with persistent Graves' disease and some 20 patients with newly diagnosed Graves' disease. The study took place in China and was registered as a clinical trial. This study used TCR sequencing and RNA sequencing of peripheral blood to compare persistent Graves' disease patients against newly diagnosed Graves' disease patients.

Measured from the cysteine to the phenylalanine, the CDR3 is 12 residues long. Only the CDR3 region is kept as DNA, spanning 36 bases read in frame from base 1. V gives up 0 bases and J gives up 13 bases, and the segment between their germline ends measures 11 bases. CDR1 and CDR2, per the germline V gene, are SGHRS and YFSETQ. The library was produced with multiplex PCR. TCRdb lists the instrument as Illumina HiSeq 4000. To build TCR beta libraries, CDR3 regions were amplified by Arm-PCR using iRepertoire HTBI primers. Gel purification was performed on PCR products prior to sequencing. On the study's bioinformatics: Across samples, fewer than 70 TRBV and approximately 15 TRBJ segments were identified and used for gene usage analysis of CDR3 amino acid clonotypes. COPE and FqMerger were used to merge the filtered high-quality paired reads into contigs. BLAST was used to align contigs to IMGT TRBV, TRBD and TRBJ reference genes, with CDR3 defined following IMGT. Any clonotype with a frequency above 0.1% was classified as a highly expanded clone. Shannon entropy was used to measure repertoire diversity, and the Gini coefficient was used to measure V-J evenness. A clonotype found in more than one individual was treated as public. TCRdb reanalyzed the raw reads on its own, using fastp at Q25 for trimming and MiXCR for clone calling, and kept in-frame beta chains. Duplicate CDR3 protein sequences are folded into a single record with the most common DNA and genes. These V and J calls originate from TCRdb's pipeline instead of the authors' own analysis. The sample has roughly 350,000 distinct CDR3 sequences on record, around 15% of them singletons. The ten biggest clones cover around 20% of the sample.

The paper's findings and limits, for the study overall: Only peripheral blood was studied, because thyroid tissue, the primary lesion, was inaccessible. Compared with newly diagnosed patients, patients with persistent Graves' disease had lower TCR Shannon entropy and fewer highly expanded clones, which suggests clonal expansion. Patients with persistent disease shared more public clonotypes (fewer than 3,000) than newly diagnosed patients did (966). Only the TCR beta chain was sequenced and analyzed. The small sample size was acknowledged by the authors as a limitation that may reduce accuracy. Preferential use of TRBV28, TRBJ1-2 and TRBJ2-5 was observed in persistent disease, whereas TRBV20-1 and TRBJ2-1 were favored in newly diagnosed disease.

This clonotype was seen repeatedly, ten times or more. The antigen it recognizes is unknown. Qualities for individual bases were not recorded, and no much larger clone is one base off. In light of the paper, this sample's time point label describes: newly diagnosed GD, antithyroid drugs for less than 3 months. For both TCR sequencing and RNA sequencing, RNA was extracted from PBMCs using TRIzol. Graves' disease was diagnosed according to American Thyroid Association guidelines. Recruitment of patients was carried out at an endocrinology department in Xi'an, China. Each patient gave approximately 10 milliliters of peripheral blood, collected in an EDTA anticoagulant tube. Ficoll Paque Plus density gradient separation was used to isolate PBMCs, and no further T cell sorting was done. An Agilent 2100 Bioanalyzer and agarose gel were used to check RNA quality, while a NanoDrop 2000 measured RNA concentration.

The same sample was also used in a study of T cells in Graves' hyperthyroidism and ophthalmopathy. The second study's authors report: Stable Graves' hyperthyroidism was defined as the absence of progression to ophthalmopathy over 18 months of follow-up. Hyperthyroidism patients were newly diagnosed, had a disease duration of under 2 months, and were aged 18 to 65 years. Patients with uncontrolled infections, other autoimmune diseases, pregnancy or lactation were excluded. Diagnoses were established on the basis of clinical symptoms, serum thyroxine and TRAb, thyroid ultrasound, and orbital computed tomography. The first round of RT-PCR for the TCR CDR3 was performed with the HTBI primer set and the Qiagen OneStep RT-PCR kit. Most expanded thyroid clonotypes (frequency above 0.001) were also detected in blood, a finding suggesting that blood repertoires may reflect thyroid immune responses. Ophthalmopathy was separated from stable hyperthyroidism by a 13 V-J signature model, with about 88% sensitivity and about 84% specificity obtained in cross-validation and 80%/75% obtained in testing. During validation, the model predicted progression to ophthalmopathy a median of around 6 months ahead of onset, with 70.59% sensitivity and 72.22% specificity. To identify distinguishing TCR V-J signatures, a discovery cohort of roughly 100 patients was used, comprising 43 with Graves' ophthalmopathy and some 60 with stable Graves' hyperthyroidism. Whether ophthalmopathy could be predicted prospectively was tested in an independent validation cohort made up of under 20 hyperthyroidism patients plus 17 patients who later progressed to ophthalmopathy. The approximately 97 discovery patients were randomly divided into training and test sets at a 7:3 ratio. The study also compared thyroid tissue and blood T-cell repertoires from more than five Graves' hyperthyroidism patients. Following sampling, methimazole starting at 30 mg daily was given to hyperthyroidism patients, and high-dose intravenous methylprednisolone was given to ophthalmopathy patients. Libraries were constructed in a second round of multiplex PCR, after which size selection and purification were performed. Paired-end sequencing of the libraries was performed with 100 bp reads on an Illumina HiSeq2000. SOAPnuke was used to process the raw data, throwing out any read that contained adapters or uncalled bases, had a mean Phred below 15, or lacked an exact constant-primer or identifier match. COPE v1.2.5 was used to merge high-quality paired reads, and clonotypes were defined as unique nucleotide sequences. Clonotypes were aligned to IMGT TRBV, TRBD and TRBJ reference segments using MiTCR v1.1. Only V-J combinations with frequency above 0.0001, covering about 99% of repertoires, were analysed. A TCS score was defined as the ratio between F50 (clonal expansion) and ExV (chaos), using BLOSUM62-based TCRdist between CDR3 peptides within each V-J. Welch's t-statistics and random forest reduced roughly 530 V-J features to under 15, which were used in a naive Bayes classifier (R e1071). Sample size was not statistically predetermined, and investigators were not blinded to group allocation. The paper reports TCR Vbeta CDR3 sequencing of 130 to 150 peripheral blood samples: some 41 ophthalmopathy, about 75 hyperthyroidism and about 17 progressor patients.

This receptor was taken from a young woman with Graves disease. Donor details come from another sample of the same person, matched by shared clones. The input for sequencing was peripheral blood mononuclear cells (PBMCs), taken at new diagnosis, from a patient treated with antithyroid drugs. The chain is encoded by TRBV5-1 joined to TRBJ2-1, with the D gene possibly TRBD1 or TRBD2, each one fitting 6 bases. The DNA reads as follows: TGCGCCAGCAGCTTGGTCGGGGGCGGCCAGTTCTTC. The resulting protein is CASSLVGGGQFF.